The 28 T cell receptor beta chains reported below all come from one sample, sequenced in a study of blood T cells in healthy people across ages. A second roughly 6 to 12 cycle PCR used barcoded and J-beta primers. In TCRdb, the 5' RACE reads were re-called with MiXCR into one record per CDR3 protein. The sample lists about 1.6 million distinct CDR3 sequences; about 31% were seen once. The specimen was blood. The receptors were gathered from a woman aged 25-40 years in good health.

This clonotype was found a few times. V is TRBV10-3 and J is TRBJ2-7; perhaps TRBD2 as D (6 bases). Trimming shortened V by 7 bases and J by 7 bases, and 17 bases separated the two germline ends. CDR3 size: 13 residues. Germline CDR1 ENHRY, CDR2 SYGVKD. CDR3 sequence: CAIIHSTSREQYF. The CDR3 coding sequence is TGTGCCATCATTCACTCGACTAGTCGGGAGCAGTACTTC.

This clonotype was detected a few times. J is TRBJ2-1 and V is TRBV5-1; 8 bases match TRBD2. J was trimmed by 5 bases and V by 0 bases; bases with no gene match: 10. Germline V gene sequence: CDR1 SGHRS, CDR2 YFSETQ. The CDR3 covers 17 residues. CDR3 in DNA: TGCGCCAGCAGCTTGGAATCCGGGGGGGCCCCCCACAATGAGCAGTTCTTC. Translating it yields CASSLESGGAPHNEQFF.

The chain carries TRBV20-1 and TRBJ2-3, with D perhaps given as TRBD1 or TRBD2 (5 bases each). The V and J ends lost 1 base and 0 bases respectively, with 17 bases between them. CDR1 DFQATT and CDR2 SNEGSKA come from the germline V gene (reference sequence). The CDR3 loop spans 17 amino acids. This CDR3 reads CSARGGNWGSSTDTQYF. Here the CDR3 DNA reads TGCAGTGCTAGAGGAGGGAACTGGGGCTCTAGCACAGATACGCAGTATTTT.

This clonotype was observed a handful of times. V usage is TRBV5-4 and J usage is TRBJ2-5; no clear D gene. The CDR3 length is 15 residues. From germline, CDR1 is SGHNT and CDR2 YYREEE (reference sequence). Trimming took 3 bases from V and 1 from J, leaving 13 bases between them. DNA for the CDR3: TGTGCCAGCAGCTCCCCAAAGGTACTCCAAGAGACCCAGTACTTC. Protein product: CASSSPKVLQETQYF.

The J gene is TRBJ2-1, the V gene TRBV7-3; D is uncertain. V lost 5 bases and J lost 5, with 13 bases in between. Per germline, CDR1 SGHTA and CDR2 FQGTGA. This CDR3 has 14 residues. This CDR3 is CASSPSVANNEQFF. CDR3 bases: TGTGCCAGCAGCCCCTCTGTCGCTAACAATGAGCAGTTCTTC.

The chain joins TRBV15 to TRBJ1-2; D perhaps matches TRBD1 (6 bases). CDR1 is LNHNV and CDR2 is YYDKDF in the germline V gene (reference sequence). The CDR3 covers 16 residues. Trimming shortened V by 0 bases and J by 2 bases, and 13 bases separated the two germline ends. The DNA for the CDR3 is TGTGCCACCAGCAGAGACGAGGGGGGCCGGAACTATGGCTACACCTTC. Amino acid sequence: CATSRDEGGRNYGYTF.

The V call is TRBV4-1, the J call TRBJ2-1, with TRBD2 matching 8 bases. V lost 3 bases and J lost 2; bases outside the gene matches: 6. CDR3 length: 16 amino acids. Germline V gives CDR1 MGHRA, CDR2 YSYEKL. The CDR3 DNA reads as TGCGCCAGCAGCCATGAACGGGGGGGAGCCTACAATGAGCAGTTCTTC. Its protein product is CASSHERGGAYNEQFF.

This clonotype was seen repeatedly, ten times or more. The rearrangement joins TRBV3-1 to TRBJ2-7; 12 bases align to TRBD2. CDR1 and CDR2 from the germline V gene are LGHDT and YNNKEL (reference sequence). The V segment lost 4 bases and the J segment 7 bases; nucleotides outside the gene matches: 5. The CDR3 runs 14 residues. This CDR3 reads CASSRLAGAGEQYF. In DNA form, the CDR3 reads TGTGCCAGCAGCCGACTAGCGGGAGCTGGGGAGCAGTACTTC.

The V and J genes are TRBV13 and TRBJ2-2, with D possibly matching TRBD2 (6 bases). The CDR3 runs 17 residues. V shed 5 bases and J shed 2 bases, with 18 bases lying between them. CDR1 is PRHDT, CDR2 FYEKMQ, per germline (reference sequence). CDR3 in DNA: TGTGCCAGCAGCCCTAGATGGAGGGGCATTAACACCGGGGAGCTGTTTTTT. Amino acids: CASSPRWRGINTGELFF.

Remarks on this clonotype: A read error may produce the germline difference seen at one junction end. This chain uses TRBV5-1 with TRBJ2-5, with a tentative D call TRBD1 (5 bases). The length of the CDR3 is 14 residues. CDR1 and CDR2 from the germline V gene are SGHRS and YFSETQ. The CDR3 nucleotides are TGCGCCAGCAGCTTGGAGGCAGGGCGAGAGGCCCAGTACTTC. It yields the protein CASSLEAGREAQYF.

The rearrangement links TRBV20-1 to TRBJ2-3, with 12 bases identical to TRBD2. Germline V gene sequence: CDR1 DFQATT, CDR2 SNEGSKA (reference sequence). J lost 5 bases, V lost 4 bases, and 4 bases had no gene match. The CDR3 totals 14 residues. In nucleotides, the CDR3 is TGCAGTGCTACTAGCGGGGGGGCCGGAGATACGCAGTATTTT. This encodes CSATSGGAGDTQYF.

With respect to this clonotype: An end of the junction differs from the germline gene, which may be a read error. The V call is TRBV2, the J call TRBJ2-1, with D perhaps matching TRBD2 (5 bases). The germline CDR1 and CDR2 sequences are SNHLY and FYNNEI. The length of the CDR3 is 12 residues. The CDR3 DNA follows: TGTACCAGCAGTGTCGCGGGCAATGAGCAGTTCTTC. Translated: CTSSVAGNEQFF.

The chain is built from TRBV27 and TRBJ2-1; tentatively, D is TRBD1 (5 bases). Trimming removed 7 bases from V and 6 bases from J, with 22 bases in between. There are 16 residues in the CDR3. Germline assignment: CDR1 MNHEY and CDR2 SMNVEV (reference sequence). CDR3 bases: TGTGCCAGCACCATGAACTCGGCAGGGTTGCGCAATGAGCAGTTCTTC. Protein: CASTMNSAGLRNEQFF.

The chain couples TRBV13 to TRBJ1-2; D gene uncertain. Trimming left V 1 base short and J 3 bases short, with 12 bases between. The CDR3 runs 15 residues. The germline gives CDR1 PRHDT, CDR2 FYEKMQ (reference sequence). Here the CDR3 reads CASSLDGLYDYGYTF. In DNA form, the CDR3 reads TGTGCCAGCAGCTTAGATGGGCTCTACGACTATGGCTACACCTTC.

About this clonotype: This is likely a read error, given that the CDR3 carries no conserved phenylalanine or tryptophan at its end. This chain connects TRBV5-6 to TRBJ2-4, with a tentative D call TRBD1 (8 bases). V was trimmed by 0 bases and J by 3 bases, leaving 13 bases between them. The germline CDR1 and CDR2 sequences are SGHDT and YYEEEE. This CDR3 is built from 16 residues. The CDR3 nucleotides are TGTGCCAGCAGCTTGGACAGGGGGGGTGTCAAAAACATTCAGTACATC. The encoded protein is CASSLDRGGVKNIQYI.

This chain joins TRBV20-1 and TRBJ2-5; weak D call: TRBD2 (7 bases). The end of the DNA aligns better with TRBJ2-1, so the J call may be wrong. CDR3 length: 16 residues. The germline gives CDR1 DFQATT, CDR2 SNEGSKA (reference sequence). The chain's CDR3 is CSAREGRGGRQETQFF. Here the CDR3 DNA reads TGCAGTGCTAGAGAAGGGCGCGGGGGCCGACAAGAGACCCAGTTCTTC.

Points on this clonotype: One end of the junction varies from germline; a read error may be responsible. The chain couples TRBV11-2 to TRBJ2-1; the D gene is possibly TRBD1 (6 bases). Germline loops: CDR1 SGHAT, CDR2 FQNNGV. This CDR3 comprises 16 residues. The CDR3 sequence: CASRTRGYSSHNEQFF. Here the CDR3 DNA reads TGTGCCAGCAGGACCAGGGGATATAGCTCCCACAATGAGCAGTTCTTC. The whole variable domain, remainder taken from reference TRBV11-2 and TRBJ2-1, is EAGVAQSPRYKIIEKRQSVAFWCNPISGHATLYWYQQILGQGPKLLIQFQNNGVVDDSQLPKDRFSAERLKGVDSTLKIQPAKLEDSAVYLCASRTRGYSSHNEQFFGPGTRLTVL.

This clonotype has a handful of counts. This chain connects TRBV11-2 to TRBJ2-1; the match to TRBD2 covers 11 bases. The V gene's germline CDR1 is SGHAT and CDR2 FQNNGV. CDR3 size: 18 residues. Losses at the gene ends were 2 bases for V and 1 base for J; bases not matched to a gene: 7. This chain's CDR3 is CASSLRLAGLKSYNEQFF. In DNA form, the CDR3 reads TGTGCCAGCAGCTTACGACTAGCGGGATTGAAATCCTACAATGAGCAGTTCTTC.

This clonotype occurred a few times. The V gene is TRBV6-1, the J gene TRBJ1-2; D not certain. The germline gives CDR1 MNHNS, CDR2 SASEGT. The CDR3 has 12 amino acids. V was clipped by 5 bases and J by 8 bases, with 12 bases between them. CDR3 sequence reads: CASSIPPRGYTF. CDR3 DNA sequence: TGTGCCAGCAGTATCCCTCCCCGGGGCTACACCTTC.

The chain couples TRBV27 to TRBJ2-1; TRBD1 matches at 8 bases. After removal of 7 bases from V and 7 bases from J, the junction contained 9 bases not matched to a gene. The CDR3 runs to 14 residues. CDR1 MNHEY and CDR2 SMNVEV come from the germline V gene (reference sequence). CDR3 residues: CASTRQGMRNEQFF. CDR3 DNA sequence: TGTGCCAGCACCCGACAGGGGATGAGGAATGAGCAGTTCTTC.

The rearrangement links TRBV30 to TRBJ2-1; 7 nucleotides align to TRBD2. J lost 4 bases, V lost 3 bases, and 0 bases had no gene match. The CDR3 totals 12 residues. The V gene's germline CDR1 is GTSNPN and CDR2 SVGIG (reference sequence). This CDR3 is CAWSGGYNEQFF. In DNA, the CDR3 is TGTGCCTGGAGCGGGGGGTACAATGAGCAGTTCTTC.

In its sample, this clonotype was seen a few times. This chain links TRBV20-1 with TRBJ1-2, with D perhaps TRBD1 (6 bases). The germline V and J ends were trimmed by 5 bases and 5 bases, with 15 bases remaining between them. In germline, CDR1 is DFQATT, CDR2 SNEGSKA (reference sequence). The CDR3 covers 13 residues. The CDR3 nucleotides read TGCAGTGCTCCTAAACAGGGATGGTATGGCTACACCTTC. It is translated as CSAPKQGWYGYTF.

The chain carries TRBV20-1 and TRBJ1-1, with a possible D match to TRBD1 (5 bases). This CDR3 is 13 amino acids long. Trimming took off 5 bases at V and 1 base at J, with 11 bases between the two ends. CDR1 DFQATT and CDR2 SNEGSKA come from the germline V gene (reference sequence). CDR3 loop: CSAPGGENTEAFF. The CDR3 DNA is TGCAGTGCTCCTGGAGGGGAGAACACTGAAGCTTTCTTT.

The chain is built from TRBV5-5 and TRBJ2-3; D might be TRBD2 (6 bases). The CDR3 consists of 14 residues. Germline V gene sequence: CDR1 SGHKS, CDR2 YYEKEE (reference sequence). The V and J ends lost 2 bases and 9 bases respectively, with 16 bases between them. This chain's CDR3 is CASSFSNGRWTQYF. CDR3 sequence (DNA): TGTGCCAGCAGCTTTTCAAACGGGAGATGGACGCAGTATTTT.

This chain uses TRBV29-1 with TRBJ2-1; 13 bases fit TRBD2. The V segment lost 8 bases and the J segment 4 bases; nucleotides outside the gene matches: 5. Germline loops: CDR1 SQVTM, CDR2 ANQGSEA. This CDR3 is 14 amino acids long. The CDR3 region is CSTRTSGSYNEQFF. Written as DNA, the CDR3 is TGCAGCACCCGGACTAGCGGGAGTTACAATGAGCAGTTCTTC.

There are a few counts of this clonotype. V usage is TRBV28 and J usage is TRBJ2-1; 7 bases match TRBD1. CDR1 is MDHEN and CDR2 is SYDVKM in the germline V gene. After removal of 7 bases from V and 2 bases from J, the junction contained 5 bases not matched to a gene. CDR3 length equals 14 residues. CDR3 sequence (DNA): TGTGCCAGCATCGGGACAGCTGCCTACAATGAGCAGTTCTTC. Its protein is CASIGTAAYNEQFF.

The chain carries TRBV20-1 and TRBJ2-7; the match to TRBD2 covers 10 bases. V dropped 5 bases and J dropped 0; count of bases not matched to a gene: 16. The CDR3 extends over 18 amino acids. Looked up from germline, CDR1 is DFQATT and CDR2 is SNEGSKA (reference sequence). The CDR3 region has the DNA TGCAGTGCTCGAGGGGACACCGGAGCTAGCGGGAGCTCCTACGAGCAGTACTTC. Amino acids: CSARGDTGASGSSYEQYF.

With respect to this clonotype: One end of the junction fails to match germline, which may point to a read error. This chain joins TRBV29-1 and TRBJ2-1; D is possibly TRBD2 (5 bases). This CDR3 spans 13 amino acids. Germline values: CDR1 SQVTM, CDR2 ANQGSEA. CDR3 coding DNA: TGCAGCGGAGGACTTTCATCCTACAATGTGCAGTTCTTC. Encoded protein: CSGGLSSYNVQFF.